A single TCR beta chain is shown here with its context. Its target is not known. This sample stems from a study of cytomegalovirus exposure and HLA in healthy donors. The V gene's germline CDR1 is SNHLY and CDR2 FYNNEI. Trimming cost V 4 bases and J 2 bases, with 10 bases left between them. The CDR3 sequence is 14 residues long. Study-wide findings and caveats: A previous analysis found most TCR beta V segments productive roughly 87% or roughly 30% of the time. TCR beta sequences reportedly predicted most subjects' HLA-A and HLA-B alleles accurately. Later analysis placed DRB1 highest and HLA-C lowest in TCR association rates, which differed by HLA locus.

The PCR employed 60 Vbeta primers together with 13 Jbeta primers. The data were produced by immunoSEQ multiplex PCR, yet TCRdb's version contains in-frame clones alone and is incomplete. The table has 140,000 or so clones, approximately 68% seen once. The chain couples TRBV2 to TRBJ2-3; D possibly corresponds to TRBD1 (6 bases). The sequenced sample consisted of PBMCs. The TCR sequence derives from a man aged 40-55 years in good health and CMV-seronegative. The CDR3 spells CASSGGPLTDTQYF. CDR3 DNA sequence: TGTGCCAGCAGTGGGGGGCCTCTCACAGATACGCAGTATTTT.